This record covers a single T cell receptor (beta chain). This CDR3 has 16 amino acids. Germline V gene sequence: CDR1 SGHRS, CDR2 YFSETQ. Trimming removed 0 bases from V and 10 bases from J, with 20 bases in between. The data were taken from a study of blood T cell repertoires in COVID-19. Study-level information: Nucleic acid was either cDNA or gDNA, and it came from T cells, B-cell-depleted T cells, or PBMCs.

Profiled with immunoSEQ multiplex PCR; TCRdb holds only in-frame clones, not every one. The repertoire includes around 250,000 clones, about four fifths of them detected once, and around 3.2% sits in the top ten. The TCR comes from a woman aged 18-29 years with acute or convalescent COVID-19. The chain links TRBV5-1 to TRBJ2-1, with unresolved D. What was sequenced was peripheral blood. The CDR3 is CASSLAVTPPLIEQFF. The CDR3 coding sequence is TGCGCCAGCAGCTTGGCCGTGACTCCCCCCCTCATCGAGCAGTTCTTC.